The next 22 T cell receptor beta chains were all read from a single sample in a study of control samples from healthy donors and cancer patients. The table came from immunoSEQ multiplex PCR; TCRdb's copy has only in-frame clones and leaves some out. In the table there are 80,000 or so clones, around 95% of which are singletons. The sequencing sample was made of blood. These receptors came from a woman aged 40 to 55 in good health.

This clone was found a few times. The chain couples TRBV10-2 to TRBJ2-7; 12 bases are shared with TRBD1. The CDR3 length is 14 residues. Germline V gives CDR1 WSHSY, CDR2 SAAADI. The ends lost 4 bases at V and 6 bases at J; junction bases unmatched: 4. The CDR3 region has the DNA TGCGCCAGCAGTGGAGGGACAGGGGGCATCGAGCAGTACTTC. It is translated as CASSGGTGGIEQYF.

CDR3 loop: CASSGGQTATNEKLFF. The CDR3 coding sequence is TGCGCCAGCAGCGGAGGACAGACTGCAACTAATGAAAAACTGTTTTTT. This chain links TRBV4-3 with TRBJ1-4, with D tentatively TRBD1 (6 bases). This CDR3 has 16 residues. Trimming stripped 5 bases from V and 0 bases from J, with 13 bases between. The V gene's germline CDR1 is LGHNA and CDR2 YSLEER.

The chain has TRBV12-3 or TRBV12-4 and TRBJ1-2, with D possibly being TRBD1 (5 bases). The CDR3 totals 11 residues. The ends were cut back, 6 bases at V and 14 bases at J, with 16 bases in the middle. The CDR3 DNA reads TGTGCCAGCAGCCCGGGGCCAACTTTTACCTTC. Its translation is CASSPGPTFTF.

The chain links TRBV7-6 to TRBJ1-6; D possibly corresponds to TRBD1 (5 bases). CDR3 length equals 16 residues. Germline V lookup: CDR1 SGHVS, CDR2 FNYEAQ. The germline V and J ends were trimmed by 1 base and 12 bases, with 19 bases remaining between them. The CDR3 DNA follows: TGTGCCAGCAGCTTAGGAACGGGAGCCCGGGGGGGACCCCTCCACTTT. Translated: CASSLGTGARGGPLHF.

CDR3 in amino acids: CASSLATGNTGELFF. The CDR3 bases are TGTGCCAGCAGCTTGGCGACAGGGAACACCGGGGAGCTGTTTTTT. This chain joins TRBV7-3 and TRBJ2-2; D perhaps matches TRBD1 (6 bases). The CDR3 is 15 amino acids. The V gene's germline CDR1 is SGHTA and CDR2 FQGTGA. The V and J ends lost 3 bases and 1 base respectively, with 9 bases between them. Complete variable domain (other parts from reference TRBV7-3 and TRBJ2-2): GAGVSQTPSNKVTEKGKYVELRCDPISGHTALYWYRQSLGQGPEFLIYFQGTGAADDSGLPNDRFFAVRPEGSVSTLKIQRTERGDSAVYLCASSLATGNTGELFFGEGSRLTVL.

This chain joins TRBV12-3 or TRBV12-4 and TRBJ1-2; D gene ambiguous. Trimming removed 3 bases from V and 6 bases from J, with 8 bases in between. The CDR3 loop spans 12 amino acids. CDR3 protein: CASSFGPHGYTF. The CDR3 DNA sequence: TGTGCCAGCAGTTTTGGCCCTCATGGCTACACCTTC.

The chain carries TRBV5-6 and TRBJ1-1; 10 positions agree with TRBD1. The trim removed 4 bases at V and 5 bases at J, leaving 11 bases unmatched. The CDR3 totals 16 residues. Germline V gives CDR1 SGHDT, CDR2 YYEEEE. CDR3 sequence: CASSPRDEGQGTEAFF. CDR3 DNA sequence: TGTGCCAGCAGCCCCCGTGATGAGGGACAGGGGACTGAAGCTTTCTTT.

The V call is TRBV12-3 or TRBV12-4, the J call TRBJ2-1; D remains unclear. Deletions cut 6 bases from V and 4 bases from J, with 10 bases between. This CDR3 spans 13 amino acids. CDR3 loop: CASSESSYNEQFF. In DNA form, the CDR3 reads TGTGCCAGCAGCGAGTCGAGTTACAATGAGCAGTTCTTC.

The rearrangement uses TRBV27 and TRBJ1-2; a weak D match, TRBD1 (5 bases). Between the trimmed V and J ends, which lost 2 bases and 5 bases, there was a span of 9 bases. The CDR3 is 13 residues long. Germline V CDR1 and CDR2: MNHEY, SMNVEV (reference sequence). The CDR3 loop is CASSLTGGYGYTF. The CDR3 DNA is TGTGCCAGCAGTTTAACGGGGGGATATGGCTACACCTTC.

This clone was observed a single time. V usage is TRBV20-1 and J usage is TRBJ2-7; no definite D call. The germline V gene encodes CDR1 DFQATT and CDR2 SNEGSKA (reference sequence). This CDR3 has 11 amino acids. The germline V and J ends were trimmed by 5 bases and 3 bases, with 8 bases remaining between them. CDR3 nucleotides: TGCAGTGCTCGAAACGTCTACGAGCAGTACTTC. It codes for CSARNVYEQYF.

V and J are TRBV5-1 and TRBJ2-4; D is possibly TRBD2 (6 bases). The CDR3 has 15 residues. Trimming shortened V by 1 base and J by 5 bases, and 13 bases separated the two germline ends. Germline values: CDR1 SGHRS, CDR2 YFSETQ. CDR3 sequence reads: CASSLFLEGQNIQYF. As DNA, the CDR3 is TGCGCCAGCAGCTTGTTCCTGGAGGGACAAAACATTCAGTACTTC.

The chain has TRBV5-4 and TRBJ2-2; the match to TRBD1 covers 9 bases. CDR1 is SGHNT and CDR2 is YYREEE in the germline V gene (reference sequence). Germline trimming cut 0 bases from V and 0 bases from J; bases unmatched to any gene: 0. The CDR3 extends over 16 amino acids. For the CDR3, the DNA is TGTGCCAGCAGCTTGGGGACAGGGGCGAACACCGGGGAGCTGTTTTTT. Its protein is CASSLGTGANTGELFF.

The chain carries TRBV5-1 and TRBJ2-7; D is perhaps TRBD2 (5 bases). The CDR3 consists of 14 residues. Trimming took 2 bases from V and 2 from J, leaving 11 bases between them. The V gene's germline CDR1 is SGHRS and CDR2 YFSETQ. The CDR3 DNA is TGCGCCAGCAGCTTCCCCCCGGGAACCTACGAGCAGTACTTC. This gives the protein CASSFPPGTYEQYF.

The rearrangement links TRBV10-3 to TRBJ2-7, with 7 bases identical to TRBD1. Per germline, CDR1 ENHRY and CDR2 SYGVKD. CDR3 length equals 15 residues. Unmatched junction bases numbered 9, after V lost 6 bases and J lost 1 base. The CDR3 sequence: CAIRDSGTASYEQYF. CDR3 DNA sequence: TGTGCCATCAGGGATTCCGGGACAGCGTCCTACGAGCAGTACTTC.

This sequence joins TRBV7-2 and TRBJ1-4; the match to TRBD1 covers 10 bases. This CDR3 has 15 amino acids. The V gene's germline CDR1 is SGHTA and CDR2 FQGNSA. The V segment lost 5 bases and the J segment 5 bases; nucleotides outside the gene matches: 5. For the CDR3, the DNA is TGTGCCAGCAGCCCAAGGACAGGGGGGAATGAAAAACTGTTTTTT. Translation gives CASSPRTGGNEKLFF.

V usage is TRBV19 and J usage is TRBJ1-2; D not resolved. The CDR3 is made up of 14 amino acids. Trimming took off 5 bases at V and 4 bases at J, with 14 bases between the two ends. Germline CDR1 is LNHDA and CDR2 is SQIVND (reference sequence). The CDR3 bases are TGTGCCAGTAGTCCAGAAAACAGCTTCTATGGCTACACCTTC. Residues: CASSPENSFYGYTF. Complete variable domain (other parts from reference TRBV19 and TRBJ1-2): DGGITQSPKYLFRKEGQNVTLSCEQNLNHDAMYWYRQDPGQGLRLIYYSQIVNDFQKGDIAEGYSVSREKKESFPLTVTSAQKNPTAFYLCASSPENSFYGYTFGSGTRLTVV.

V and J are TRBV10-2 and TRBJ1-2; 7 positions match TRBD1. V shed 6 bases and J 2 bases; nucleotides not matched to a gene: 0. The germline V gene has CDR1 WSHSY and CDR2 SAAADI. The CDR3 extends over 12 amino acids. The CDR3 region is CASRQGNYGYTF. The CDR3 nucleotides are TGCGCCAGCAGACAGGGGAACTATGGCTACACCTTC.

This chain links TRBV9 with TRBJ1-2; 8 bases map to TRBD1. This CDR3 spans 15 amino acids. J lost 4 bases, V lost 5 bases, and 10 bases had no gene match. The germline gives CDR1 SGDLS, CDR2 YYNGEE. This CDR3 reads CASRGMGGQVYGYTF. CDR3 bases: TGTGCCAGCAGGGGGATGGGGGGACAGGTCTATGGCTACACCTTC. The variable domain in full, with the rest retrieved from reference TRBV9 and TRBJ1-2, is DSGVTQTPKHLITATGQRVTLRCSPRSGDLSVYWYQQSLDQGLQFLIQYYNGEERAKGNILERFSAQQFPDLHSELNLSSLELGDSALYFCASRGMGGQVYGYTFGSGTRLTVV.

V is TRBV5-6 and J is TRBJ1-3; 8 bases are shared with TRBD1. V gave up 4 bases and J gave up 6 bases; unmatched junction bases: 6. The CDR3 runs 14 residues. Germline values: CDR1 SGHDT, CDR2 YYEEEE. CDR3 region: CASSASTGANTIYF. CDR3 nucleotide sequence: TGTGCCAGCAGCGCCTCGACAGGGGCAAACACCATATATTTT.

V gene TRBV15 combines with J gene TRBJ2-1; D is unresolved. This CDR3 is built from 11 residues. Trimming left V 5 bases short and J 10 bases short, with 9 bases between. The germline V gene has CDR1 LNHNV and CDR2 YYDKDF (reference sequence). The CDR3 bases are TGTGCCACCAGCGCAACGAAGGAGCAGTTCTTC. This gives the protein CATSATKEQFF.

This chain links TRBV4-2 with TRBJ2-1; 9 bases fit TRBD2. Per the germline V gene, CDR1 is LGHNA and CDR2 is YNFKEQ. This CDR3 has 17 amino acids. Trimming cost V 0 bases and J 0 bases; bases outside gene matches: 3. Written as DNA, the CDR3 is TGTGCCAGCAGCCAAGAGGGCGGGAGGGCCTCCTACAATGAGCAGTTCTTC. This codes for CASSQEGGRASYNEQFF.

This chain links TRBV6-2 or TRBV6-3 with TRBJ2-3; 11 nucleotides match TRBD2. CDR1 is MNHEY, CDR2 SVGEGT, per germline. Trimming cost V 2 bases and J 6 bases; bases outside gene matches: 7. The CDR3 has 16 amino acids. The CDR3 loop is CASSYLALAGGDTQYF. DNA of the CDR3: TGTGCCAGCAGTTACCTAGCCCTAGCGGGAGGTGATACGCAGTATTTT.